Each of the 19 T cell receptor beta chains below was sequenced from the same sample in a study of blood T cell repertoires in COVID-19. Produced via immunoSEQ multiplex PCR; TCRdb's table is partial and in-frame only. The data contain some 340,000 clones, 90% to 95% of them singletons. Sequenced material: PBMCs or T cells enriched from blood (not recorded which). The receptors originated from a woman aged 30 to 39 who had been exposed to COVID-19.

This sequence joins TRBV19 and TRBJ1-1; 8 positions match TRBD1. This CDR3 has 16 residues. The germline V gene has CDR1 LNHDA and CDR2 SQIVND (reference sequence). J was trimmed by 0 bases and V by 7 bases; bases with no gene match: 10. CDR3 region: CASKRIRDRMNTEAFF. CDR3 sequence (DNA): TGTGCCAGTAAACGGATAAGGGACAGGATGAACACTGAAGCTTTCTTT.

This clone was counted only a few times. The V gene is TRBV4-2, the J gene TRBJ1-5, with a weak D call TRBD1 (5 bases). The CDR3 totals 16 residues. Per germline, CDR1 LGHNA and CDR2 YNFKEQ. V lost 1 base and J 3 bases, leaving 13 bases between the germline ends. The CDR3 spells CASSQVAGLANQPQHF. The DNA of the CDR3 is TGTGCCAGCAGCCAAGTCGCAGGGTTAGCCAATCAGCCCCAGCATTTT.

This chain joins TRBV7-8 and TRBJ2-1; D ambiguous. Germline V CDR1 and CDR2: SGHVS, FQNEAQ. Trimming pared 0 bases from V and 9 bases from J, leaving 3 bases between. The CDR3 length is 11 residues. CDR3 amino acids: CASSLAIEQFF. The DNA for the CDR3 is TGTGCCAGCAGCTTAGCTATTGAGCAGTTCTTC.

J is TRBJ1-1 and V is TRBV2; D not resolved. Trimming removed 8 bases from V and 0 bases from J, with 13 bases in between. The germline V gene has CDR1 SNHLY and CDR2 FYNNEI. The CDR3 is 14 amino acids. CDR3 DNA: TGTGCCAGCTCCCGAGAGGTCCTGAACACTGAAGCTTTCTTT. Protein sequence: CASSREVLNTEAFF.

V and J are TRBV2 and TRBJ1-3; TRBD1 might be the D (6 bases). The V gene lost 4 bases and the J gene lost 4 bases, with 14 bases spanning the gap. Per germline, CDR1 SNHLY and CDR2 FYNNEI. The CDR3 sequence is 15 residues long. CDR3 sequence: CASSASLGQGNTIYF. CDR3 DNA sequence: TGTGCCAGCAGTGCAAGTCTTGGACAGGGAAACACCATATATTTT. The variable domain in full, completed from reference TRBV2 and TRBJ1-3, reads EPEVTQTPSHQVTQMGQEVILRCVPISNHLYFYWYRQILGQKVEFLVSFYNNEISEKSEIFDDQFSVERPDGSNFTLKIRSTKLEDSAMYFCASSASLGQGNTIYFGEGSWLTVV.

The gene calls are TRBV5-1 and TRBJ2-3, with 7 nucleotides matching TRBD2. Trimming cost V 4 bases and J 6 bases; bases outside gene matches: 8. Per the germline V gene, CDR1 is SGHRS and CDR2 is YFSETQ. The CDR3 contains 14 residues. CDR3 in amino acids: CASSPREGWDTQYF. The CDR3 region has the DNA TGCGCCAGCAGCCCGAGGGAGGGATGGGATACGCAGTATTTT. The full variable domain, completed using reference TRBV5-1 and TRBJ2-3, is KAGVTQTPRYLIKTRGQQVTLSCSPISGHRSVSWYQQTPGQGLQFLFEYFSETQRNKGNFPGRFSGRQFSNSRSEMNVSTLELGDSALYLCASSPREGWDTQYFGPGTRLTVL.

The genes are TRBV4-3 and TRBJ2-2; 12 bases are shared with TRBD2. This CDR3 has 16 amino acids. V was clipped by 1 base and J by 7 bases; unmatched bases: 4. Germline assignment: CDR1 LGHNA and CDR2 YSLEER. The CDR3 DNA follows: TGCGCCAGCAGCCAAGCTAGCGGGGGGGCCATCGGGGAGCTGTTTTTT. It specifies CASSQASGGAIGELFF.

CDR3 residues: CASSLRPGGVSNSPLHF. For the CDR3, the DNA is TGTGCCAGCAGCTTGCGGCCAGGGGGTGTTTCGAATTCACCCCTCCACTTT. The chain combines TRBV7-2 with TRBJ1-6, with 7 bases fitting TRBD1. V lost 3 bases to trimming and J lost 7 bases; unmatched junction nucleotides: 12. The germline CDR1 and CDR2 sequences are SGHTA and FQGNSA. CDR3 size: 17 residues.

This clone was observed a few times. The chain employs TRBV5-4 and TRBJ2-1; maybe TRBD1 (5 bases). Trimming took off 5 bases at V and 7 bases at J, with 19 bases between the two ends. CDR1 is SGHNT and CDR2 is YYREEE in the germline V gene (reference sequence). CDR3 length equals 15 residues. This chain's CDR3 is CASRVQGNAENEQFF. In DNA, the CDR3 is TGTGCCAGCAGGGTTCAGGGTAATGCCGAGAATGAGCAGTTCTTC.

J is TRBJ2-6 and V is TRBV11-1, with 7 bases that match TRBD2. CDR1 and CDR2 from the germline V gene are SGHAT and FQDESV (reference sequence). CDR3 length: 15 residues. Trimming took 5 bases from V and 4 from J; bases not matched to a gene: 5. DNA of the CDR3: TGTGCCAGCAGCCCTAGGCGGGGGGGGGCCAACGTCCTGACTTTC. Protein product: CASSPRRGGANVLTF.

V gene TRBV5-6 combines with J gene TRBJ2-3; 7 nucleotides align to TRBD1. The length of the CDR3 is 17 residues. Germline V lookup: CDR1 SGHDT, CDR2 YYEEEE. Trimming removed 2 bases from V and 2 bases from J; junction bases left unmatched: 11. The CDR3 here is CASSFRGTVGYTDTQYF. The CDR3 DNA sequence: TGTGCCAGCAGCTTTAGAGGGACAGTGGGATACACAGATACGCAGTATTTT.

The V gene is TRBV4-3, the J gene TRBJ1-2; weak D call: TRBD1 (6 bases). There are 15 residues in the CDR3. The ends were cut back, 0 bases at V and 2 bases at J, with 10 bases in the middle. Germline CDR1 reads LGHNA; CDR2 reads YSLEER. DNA of the CDR3: TGCGCCAGCAGCCAAGATAGGGGGACGAACTATGGCTACACCTTC. Translating it yields CASSQDRGTNYGYTF.

The chain recombines TRBV19 with TRBJ1-6; D is perhaps TRBD1 (6 bases). CDR1 is LNHDA, CDR2 SQIVND, per germline (reference sequence). The CDR3 spans 13 residues. The V end was cut by 6 bases, the J end by 13 bases, with 16 bases between. The CDR3 DNA sequence: TGTGCCAGTAGCAGGGGTCCCTGGGGGCCCCTCCACTTT. This encodes CASSRGPWGPLHF.

The rearrangement uses TRBV7-3 and TRBJ1-3, with D possibly matching TRBD1 (5 bases). The germline V gene encodes CDR1 SGHTA and CDR2 FQGTGA. V lost 2 bases and J 0 bases, leaving 11 bases between the germline ends. This CDR3 contains 16 residues. CDR3 residues: CASSLSGLSSGNTIYF. The CDR3 nucleotides read TGTGCCAGCAGCTTATCAGGGCTGAGCTCTGGAAACACCATATATTTT.

The V gene is TRBV9, the J gene TRBJ1-6, with TRBD1 matching over 8 bases. The germline CDR1 and CDR2 sequences are SGDLS and YYNGEE. V trimming: 3 bases; J trimming: 9 bases; junction bases outside the gene matches: 8. The CDR3 consists of 15 residues. CDR3 amino acids: CASSGTGIIGSPLHF. The DNA of the CDR3 is TGTGCCAGCAGCGGGACAGGGATAATCGGTTCACCCCTCCACTTT.

The rearrangement links TRBV29-1 to TRBJ1-2; TRBD1 might be the D (6 bases). V lost 6 bases to trimming and J lost 3 bases, with 20 bases between them. Germline CDR1 and CDR2: SQVTM and ANQGSEA. The CDR3 totals 15 residues. The CDR3 nucleotides read TGCAGCGTAGGGACGGGGGGGCGCCGAGACTATGGCTACACCTTC. Protein sequence: CSVGTGGRRDYGYTF.

The CDR3 loop reads CASSGSSRGTEAFF. CDR3 nucleotides: TGTGCCAGCAGCGGGTCCTCGAGGGGGACTGAAGCTTTCTTT. The chain has TRBV2 and TRBJ1-1; D possibly corresponds to TRBD1 (6 bases). The CDR3 contains 14 residues. Germline CDR1 and CDR2: SNHLY and FYNNEI. V was clipped by 6 bases and J by 5 bases, with 16 bases between them.

This clone was observed once. This sequence joins TRBV12-5 and TRBJ2-6; tentative D call: TRBD1 (5 bases). Germline lookup yields CDR1 LGHNT and CDR2 FRNRAP. The CDR3 spans 15 residues. V lost 5 bases to trimming and J lost 0 bases, with 8 bases between them. The CDR3 here is CASGPGISGANVLTF. CDR3 coding DNA: TGTGCTAGTGGTCCAGGGATCTCTGGGGCCAACGTCCTGACTTTC.

The V gene is TRBV19, the J gene TRBJ1-6, with TRBD1 as a possible D gene (6 bases). In germline, CDR1 is LNHDA, CDR2 SQIVND (reference sequence). Trimming removed 7 bases at V and 9 bases at J, with 22 bases between. This CDR3 has 16 amino acids. CDR3 sequence reads: CASIKQGPHIGSPLHF. DNA for the CDR3: TGTGCCAGTATCAAACAGGGTCCCCATATAGGTTCACCCCTCCACTTT.